The rows below give T cell receptor beta chains drawn from one sample of a study of cytomegalovirus exposure and HLA in healthy donors. Profiled with immunoSEQ multiplex PCR; TCRdb holds only in-frame clones, not every one. The profile shows about 170,000 clones, approximately 85% of them singletons. The sequenced sample consisted of PBMCs. Receptors were obtained from a man in his thirties or forties in good health and CMV-seropositive. CDR3s include the opening cysteine and the closing phenylalanine or tryptophan. A D gene is named only where the DNA matches it firmly. Size tells how often a clone was seen (once, few, many) or the class of an expanded clone, and some rows leave it out.

.,TRBV7-3,TRBJ2-7,TRBD1,CASSSRQGREQYF,TGTGCCAGCAGCTCTCGACAGGGAAGAGAGCAGTACTTC
.,TRBV6-5,TRBJ2-1,.,CASSRPGLEQFF,TGTGCCAGCAGCCGGCCCGGACTTGAGCAGTTCTTC
once,TRBV27,TRBJ2-1,.,CASHGLSSYNEQFF,TGTGCCAGCCACGGACTGAGCTCCTACAATGAGCAGTTCTTC
once,TRBV7-9,TRBJ2-2,TRBD2,CSSSSRLAGNTGELFF,TGTTCCAGCAGTTCTCGACTAGCGGGGAACACCGGGGAGCTGTTTTTT
.,TRBV7-9,TRBJ1-1,.,CASSPREVNTEAFF,TGTGCCAGCAGCCCCCGAGAGGTGAACACTGAAGCTTTCTTT
.,TRBV7-2,TRBJ2-7,.,CASSPGQLETYEQYF,TGTGCCAGCAGCCCTGGACAGTTAGAGACCTACGAGCAGTACTTC
.,TRBV2,TRBJ1-5,.,CASSGTGTLDGQPQHF,TGTGCCAGCAGTGGGACCGGGACATTAGACGGTCAGCCCCAGCATTTT
.,TRBV5-1,TRBJ1-1,.,CASSLVAESEAFF,TGCGCCAGCAGCTTGGTCGCAGAAAGTGAAGCTTTCTTT
.,TRBV9,TRBJ2-2,TRBD1,CASSLDRGQNTGELFF,TGTGCCAGCAGCCTCGACAGGGGGCAGAACACCGGGGAGCTGTTTTTT
.,TRBV9,TRBJ2-1,.,CASSVGGRATGYEQFF,TGTGCCAGCAGCGTAGGAGGCAGGGCTACGGGTTATGAGCAGTTCTTC
.,TRBV30,TRBJ1-2,.,CAWSPGGGYTF,TGTGCCTGGAGTCCCGGGGGTGGCTACACCTTC
.,TRBV19,TRBJ2-1,TRBD2,CASRTSGTYNEQFF,TGTGCCAGTAGGACTAGCGGGACCTACAATGAGCAGTTCTTC
.,TRBV4-2,TRBJ2-2,TRBD1,CASSQYRQGRVGSTTGELFF,TGTGCCAGCAGCCAATATCGACAGGGTCGGGTCGGTTCTACCACCGGGGAGCTGTTTTTT
.,TRBV10-3,TRBJ2-1,TRBD2,CAISEQAGSSYNEQFF,TGTGCCATCAGTGAGCAAGCGGGGAGCTCCTACAATGAGCAGTTCTTC
.,TRBV2,TRBJ1-5,TRBD1,CASRGDRNQPQHF,TGTGCCAGCAGGGGGGACAGGAATCAGCCCCAGCATTTT